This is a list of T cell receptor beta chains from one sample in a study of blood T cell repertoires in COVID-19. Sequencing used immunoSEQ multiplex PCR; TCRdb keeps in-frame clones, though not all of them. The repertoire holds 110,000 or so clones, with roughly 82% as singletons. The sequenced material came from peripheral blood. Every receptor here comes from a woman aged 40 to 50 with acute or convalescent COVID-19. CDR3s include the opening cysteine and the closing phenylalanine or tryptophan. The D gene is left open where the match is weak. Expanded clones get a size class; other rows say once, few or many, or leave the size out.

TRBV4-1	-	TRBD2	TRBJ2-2	CASSQERGGPAGELFF	TGCGCCAGCAGCCAAGAGCGGGGGGGCCCGGCCGGGGAGCTGTTTTTT
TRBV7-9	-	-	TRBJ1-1	CASTPGQGWPEAFF	TGTGCCAGCACCCCTGGTCAGGGTTGGCCTGAAGCTTTCTTT
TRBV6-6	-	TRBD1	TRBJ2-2	CASSPGQGNTGELFF	TGTGCCAGCAGTCCGGGACAGGGAAACACCGGGGAGCTGTTTTTT
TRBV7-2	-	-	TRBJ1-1	CASSLLGGETEAFF	TGTGCCAGCAGCTTATTAGGGGGGGAGACTGAAGCTTTCTTT
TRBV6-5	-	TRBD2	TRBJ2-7	CASSPGGRAEQYF	TGTGCCAGCAGTCCCGGGGGGAGGGCCGAGCAGTACTTC
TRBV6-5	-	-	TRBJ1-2	CASRPGGSDGYTF	TGTGCCAGCAGGCCCGGCGGTAGTGACGGCTACACCTTC
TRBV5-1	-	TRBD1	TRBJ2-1	CASSSGLRQGLGNEQFF	TGCGCCAGCAGCTCTGGCCTTCGACAGGGGTTGGGCAATGAGCAGTTCTTC
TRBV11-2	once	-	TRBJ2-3	CASRYGTSTDTQYF	TGTGCCAGCAGGTACGGGACTAGCACAGATACGCAGTATTTT
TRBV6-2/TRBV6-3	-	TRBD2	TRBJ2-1	CASSYTGGRNGRQFF	TGTGCCAGCAGTTACACGGGGGGGAGAAACGGTCGGCAGTTCTTC
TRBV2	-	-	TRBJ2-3	CASRDYTDTQYF	TGTGCCAGCAGGGACTACACAGATACGCAGTATTTT
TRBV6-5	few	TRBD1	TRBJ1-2	CASRTTGNYGYTF	TGTGCCAGCAGGACGACAGGGAACTATGGCTACACCTTC
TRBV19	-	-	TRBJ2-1	CASSITTGSDEQFF	TGTGCCAGTAGTATAACGACAGGTTCGGATGAGCAGTTCTTC
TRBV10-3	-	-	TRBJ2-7	CAISESSQGTHEQYF	TGTGCCATCAGTGAGTCAAGTCAGGGGACCCACGAGCAGTACTTC
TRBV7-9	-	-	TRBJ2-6	CASTFPDREATTF	TGTGCCAGCACCTTTCCCGACAGGGAGGCTACGACTTTC
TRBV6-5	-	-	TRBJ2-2	CASPRPEFTGELFF	TGTGCCAGCCCCAGACCGGAGTTCACCGGGGAGCTGTTTTTT
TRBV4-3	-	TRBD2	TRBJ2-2	CASSLRLADGEEELFF	TGCGCCAGCAGCCTGCGACTAGCGGATGGGGAAGAGGAGCTGTTTTTT
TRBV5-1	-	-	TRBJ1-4	CASSLIQATNEKLFF	TGCGCCAGCAGCTTGATTCAGGCAACTAATGAAAAACTGTTTTTT
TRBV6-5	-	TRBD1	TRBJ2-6	CASRRQGSGANVLTF	TGTGCCAGCAGACGACAGGGGTCTGGGGCCAACGTCCTGACTTTC
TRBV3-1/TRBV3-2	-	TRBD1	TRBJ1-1	CASSRRTGSSEAFF	TGTGCCAGCAGCCGTAGGACAGGGTCCTCTGAAGCTTTCTTT
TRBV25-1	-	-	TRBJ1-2	CASSMGGYGYTF	TGTGCCAGCAGTATGGGGGGCTATGGCTACACCTTC
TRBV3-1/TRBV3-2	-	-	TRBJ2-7	CASSQVWSGSSYEQYF	TGTGCCAGCAGCCAAGTCTGGTCAGGGTCCTCCTACGAGCAGTACTTC
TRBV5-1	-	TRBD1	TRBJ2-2	CASSLVATGYSGELFF	TGCGCCAGCAGCTTGGTAGCGACAGGGTATTCCGGGGAGCTGTTTTTT
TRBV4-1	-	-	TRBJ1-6	CASSQRRRGGSPLHF	TGCGCCAGCAGCCAAAGGAGAAGGGGAGGTTCACCCCTCCACTTT
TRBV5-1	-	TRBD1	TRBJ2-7	CASSRTGQGDEQYF	TGCGCCAGCAGCAGAACGGGACAGGGTGACGAGCAGTACTTC
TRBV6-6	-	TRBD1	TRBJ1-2	CASSFPGGTGGTF	TGTGCCAGCAGTTTCCCCGGGGGGACAGGGGGAACATTC
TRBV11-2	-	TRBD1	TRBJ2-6	CASSPRGRELSGANVLTF	TGTGCCAGCAGCCCAAGGGGGCGCGAACTCTCTGGGGCCAACGTCCTGACTTTC
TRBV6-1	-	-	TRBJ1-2	CASSDGGWSGVYGYTF	TGTGCCAGCAGTGATGGGGGCTGGTCAGGAGTCTATGGCTACACCTTC
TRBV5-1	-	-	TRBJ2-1	CASSLGLPNEQFF	TGCGCCAGCAGCTTAGGACTTCCAAATGAGCAGTTCTTC
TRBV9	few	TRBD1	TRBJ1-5	CASSLQGATQPQHF	TGTGCCAGCAGCTTACAGGGGGCGACTCAGCCCCAGCATTTT
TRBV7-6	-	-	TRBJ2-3	CASSLVVGGTDTQYF	TGTGCCAGCAGCTTAGTTGTCGGGGGCACAGATACGCAGTATTTT
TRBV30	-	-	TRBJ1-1	CAWSGGLLNTEAFF	TGTGCCTGGAGCGGGGGACTCCTGAACACTGAAGCTTTCTTT
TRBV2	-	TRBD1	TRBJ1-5	CASSLTGQLNQPQHF	TGTGCCAGCAGTCTTACGGGACAGCTCAATCAGCCCCAGCATTTT
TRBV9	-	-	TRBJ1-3	CASSLTPEASGNTIYF	TGTGCCAGCAGCCTTACGCCGGAGGCATCTGGAAACACCATATATTTT
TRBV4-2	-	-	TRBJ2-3	CASSQEMVGGLDTQYF	TGTGCCAGCAGCCAAGAAATGGTGGGGGGGCTAGATACGCAGTATTTT
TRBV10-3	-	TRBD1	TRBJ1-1	CAISEGTGAANTEAFF	TGTGCCATCAGTGAAGGGACAGGGGCCGCGAACACTGAAGCTTTCTTT
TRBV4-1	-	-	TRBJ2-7	CASSRDNAYEQYF	TGCGCCAGCAGTCGGGACAATGCCTACGAGCAGTACTTC
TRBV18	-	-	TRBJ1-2	CASSPRNGDGYTF	TGTGCCAGCTCACCCCGAAACGGAGATGGCTACACCTTC
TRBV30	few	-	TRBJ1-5	CAWSAGNQPQHF	TGTGCCTGGAGTGCTGGCAATCAGCCCCAGCATTTT
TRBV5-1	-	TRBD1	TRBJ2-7	CASSTGEVLRSYEQYF	TGCGCCAGCAGCACAGGGGAAGTCCTACGGTCCTACGAGCAGTACTTC
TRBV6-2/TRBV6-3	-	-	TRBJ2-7	CASSYSINRARDYEQYF	TGTGCCAGCAGTTACTCGATCAACAGGGCGAGGGACTACGAGCAGTACTTC
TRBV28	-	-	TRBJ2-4	CASSFPLRKGKNIQYF	TGTGCCAGCAGTTTTCCCCTTCGCAAGGGGAAAAACATTCAGTACTTC
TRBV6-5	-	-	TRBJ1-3	CASSQRTAGNTIYF	TGTGCCAGCAGTCAGCGGACTGCTGGAAACACCATATATTTT
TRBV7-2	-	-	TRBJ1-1	CASSPRSSGNTEAFF	TGTGCCAGCAGCCCTCGTTCGAGCGGGAACACTGAAGCTTTCTTT
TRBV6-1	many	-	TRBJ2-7	CASSEEGGGSYEQYF	TGTGCCAGCAGTGAAGAGGGAGGGGGCTCCTACGAGCAGTACTTC
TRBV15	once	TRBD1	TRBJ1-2	CATSRDRDSLFYGYTF	TGTGCCACCAGCAGGGACCGGGACAGCCTATTCTATGGCTACACCTTC
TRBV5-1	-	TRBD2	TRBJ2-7	CASSPFGSGGYEQYF	TGCGCCAGCAGCCCCTTCGGTAGCGGGGGGTACGAGCAGTACTTC
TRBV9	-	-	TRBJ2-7	CASSGAGPTYEQYF	TGTGCCAGCAGCGGGGCAGGGCCAACCTACGAGCAGTACTTC
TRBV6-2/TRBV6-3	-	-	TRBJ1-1	CASSHGGVEAFF	TGTGCCAGCAGTCATGGGGGGGTAGAAGCTTTCTTT
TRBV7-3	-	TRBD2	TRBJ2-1	CASSLTHGSLVAGGHNEQFF	TGTGCCAGCAGCTTAACGCATGGCTCACTTGTAGCGGGGGGGCACAATGAGCAGTTCTTC
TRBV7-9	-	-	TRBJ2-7	CASSWAPIGEQYF	TGTGCCAGCAGCTGGGCTCCCATCGGCGAGCAGTACTTC
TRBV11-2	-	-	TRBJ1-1	CASSVTATGGGAGAFF	TGTGCCAGCAGCGTTACGGCAACAGGCGGGGGCGCGGGAGCTTTCTTT
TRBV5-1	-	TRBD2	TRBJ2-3	CASGRTSGEGGRQYF	TGCGCCAGCGGTAGGACTAGCGGGGAGGGAGGCAGGCAGTATTTT
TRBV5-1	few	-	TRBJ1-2	CASSMDSSYGYTF	TGCGCCAGCAGCATGGACAGTAGCTATGGCTACACCTTC